The source of this T cell receptor beta chain is a study of response to subunit inactivated influenza vaccine. A few counts support this clonotype. What it recognizes is unknown. TCRdb re-derived calls from the RT-PCR reads in MiXCR, one entry per CDR3 protein. The data hold about 610,000 distinct CDR3 sequences, with 12% to 15% observed a single time. V was clipped by 4 bases and J by 0 bases, with 11 bases between them. The CDR3 contains 16 residues. In germline, CDR1 is SGHRS, CDR2 YFSETQ. The study's findings and limits: Authors suggested that a seasonal influenza vaccination recruits few new T cells each time.

The genes are TRBV5-1 and TRBJ1-6; D call uncertain. The sequences come from PBMCs from blood, collected less than 13 days after vaccination. The clonotype originates from a middle-aged man who received an inactivated influenza vaccine. The CDR3 DNA follows: TGCGCCAGCAGCCCGGACGGGAGCTCCTATAATTCACCCCTCCACTTT. As protein: CASSPDGSSYNSPLHF. Together with reference TRBV5-1 and TRBJ1-6, the CDR3 gives the full variable domain: KAGVTQTPRYLIKTRGQQVTLSCSPISGHRSVSWYQQTPGQGLQFLFEYFSETQRNKGNFPGRFSGRQFSNSRSEMNVSTLELGDSALYLCASSPDGSSYNSPLHFGNGTRLTVT.